The clone carrying this TCR beta chain was recorded once. The data originate from a study of blood T cell repertoires in COVID-19. Across the study: Nucleic acid was either cDNA or gDNA, and it came from T cells, B-cell-depleted T cells, or PBMCs.

Libraries were prepared by immunoSEQ multiplex PCR; TCRdb keeps only in-frame clonotypes and omits some of them. Among about 130,000 clones listed, about 93% were seen once. Seattle cases were enrolled at active infection and followed longitudinally. V lost 5 bases and J lost 0; bases outside the gene matches: 3. CDR1 and CDR2 from the germline V gene are KGHDR and SFDVKD. The CDR3 covers 15 residues. Input material: peripheral blood. The TCR sequence derives from a man aged 50 to 59 with COVID-19, enrolled during active disease. This chain joins TRBV24-1 and TRBJ1-3; 7 nucleotides line up with TRBD1. For the CDR3, the DNA is TGTGCCACCAGTGCTGCAGGGGGCTCTGGAAACACCATATATTTT. Its protein is CATSAAGGSGNTIYF.